These 29 T cell receptor beta chains came from one sample sequenced in a study of regulatory T cells in long-lasting Graves disease. Combining iRepertoire HTBI primers with Arm-PCR of CDR3 regions, the authors built TCR beta libraries. One entry per CDR3 protein, called by TCRdb with MiXCR from the multiplex PCR reads. This repertoire shows more than 350,000 distinct CDR3 sequences, about 15% found once; its top ten account for approximately 16%. Time point denoted: newly diagnosed GD, antithyroid drugs for less than 3 months. RNA from PBMCs was the source of the TCR library. These data also featured in a second study, about T cells in Graves' hyperthyroidism and ophthalmopathy.

The specimen comprised peripheral blood mononuclear cells (PBMCs), sampled at new diagnosis, from a patient treated with antithyroid drugs. The origin of the receptors is a woman between 25 and 40 years old with Graves disease.

The chain is built from TRBV29-1 and TRBJ1-2, with D unclear. V was shortened by 1 base and J by 0 bases, with 9 bases between the two germline ends. The germline V gene encodes CDR1 SQVTM and CDR2 ANQGSEA. This CDR3 is built from 14 residues. CDR3 sequence (DNA): TGCAGCGTTGAAGTTGGGAGTTCTAACTATGGCTACACCTTC. It encodes CSVEVGSSNYGYTF.

This clonotype was detected only a few times. The genes are TRBV29-1 and TRBJ1-1; 8 bases match TRBD1. The CDR3 length is 13 residues. Trimming at V came to 7 bases and at J to 1 base, leaving 5 bases not matched to a gene. CDR1 and CDR2 (germline): SQVTM, ANQGSEA. The CDR3 DNA reads as TGCAGCGGCAGACAGGGGCCGAACACTGAAGCTTTCTTT. It specifies CSGRQGPNTEAFF.

This clonotype showed up many times. V is TRBV20-1 and J is TRBJ2-3; the match to TRBD1 covers 8 bases. Germline assignment: CDR1 DFQATT and CDR2 SNEGSKA (reference sequence). V dropped 6 bases and J dropped 10; count of bases not matched to a gene: 9. This CDR3 is built from 12 residues. CDR3 DNA: TGCAGTGCCGACCTTATGACAGGGGCGCAGTATTTT. Translation gives CSADLMTGAQYF.

At least ten counts were recorded for this clonotype. J is TRBJ2-3 and V is TRBV12-3 or TRBV12-4; 11 positions agree with TRBD2. The CDR3 totals 14 residues. Losses at the gene ends were 7 bases for V and 4 bases for J; bases not matched to a gene: 4. CDR3 in DNA: TGTGCCAGCACCTTAGCGGGAGGGGCAGATACGCAGTATTTT. Its translation: CASTLAGGADTQYF.

The chain carries TRBV3-1 and TRBJ2-1; tentatively, D is TRBD2 (5 bases). Looked up from germline, CDR1 is LGHDT and CDR2 is YNNKEL (reference sequence). V lost 11 bases, J lost 2 bases, and 13 bases lay in between. The CDR3 spans 13 residues. CDR3 protein: CALGRPPYNEQFF. The DNA for the CDR3 is TGTGCCCTGGGGAGACCCCCCTACAATGAGCAGTTCTTC.

This clonotype was observed many times. The chain uses TRBV12-3 or TRBV12-4 and TRBJ1-2; weak D call: TRBD1 (5 bases). V gave up 4 bases and J gave up 6 bases, with 21 bases separating them. This CDR3 is 16 amino acids long. The CDR3 is CASSSTRGRGIDGYTF. CDR3 sequence (DNA): TGTGCCAGCAGTTCCACGAGGGGAAGGGGAATCGATGGCTACACCTTC.

This clonotype was detected ten times or more. The genes are TRBV6-1 and TRBJ2-1; tentatively, D is TRBD1 or TRBD2 (6 bases each). From germline, CDR1 is MNHNS and CDR2 SASEGT. The CDR3 sequence is 16 residues long. V lost 10 bases and J 8 bases, leaving 27 bases between the germline ends. The CDR3 DNA reads TGTGCCACCCAGGGGACTGGGGGATTGTTGGCCGATGAGCAGTTCTTC. Translated: CATQGTGGLLADEQFF.

This clonotype was detected ten times or more. The gene calls are TRBV11-2 and TRBJ1-1; a weak D match, TRBD1 (5 bases). Germline CDR1 is SGHAT and CDR2 is FQNNGV. This CDR3 contains 13 residues. Trimming shortened V by 7 bases and J by 9 bases, and 18 bases separated the two germline ends. The CDR3 sequence: CASTTLRETQAFF. The DNA for the CDR3 is TGTGCCAGCACCACCCTCAGGGAGACACAAGCTTTCTTT.

The chain employs TRBV5-5 and TRBJ2-7; D is possibly TRBD1 (5 bases). Germline V gives CDR1 SGHKS, CDR2 YYEKEE (reference sequence). V lost 0 bases to trimming and J lost 6 bases, with 13 bases between them. The CDR3 has 14 amino acids. CDR3 in DNA: TGTGCCAGCAGCTTGGTTCAGGGCCTTGGCGAGCAGTACTTC. It translates to CASSLVQGLGEQYF.

This chain connects TRBV7-3 to TRBJ2-3; 11 bases align to TRBD1. Germline-derived CDR1 and CDR2 are SGHTA and FQGTGA. Trimming removed 4 bases from V and 5 bases from J; junction bases left unmatched: 8. The CDR3 runs 16 residues. DNA for the CDR3: TGTGCCAGCAGCTCCGCGGACAGGGGGCGCGGAGATACGCAGTATTTT. It specifies CASSSADRGRGDTQYF.

This clonotype was found many times. The CDR3 DNA is TGCAGTCACCGACAGGTTTCTGGCAATCAGCCCCAGCATTTT. Its protein product is CSHRQVSGNQPQHF. V and J are TRBV20-1 and TRBJ1-5; possible D gene TRBD1, 6 bases. Germline CDR1 is DFQATT and CDR2 is SNEGSKA (reference sequence). V was shortened by 8 bases and J by 2 bases, with 16 bases between the two germline ends. The CDR3 has 14 amino acids.

J is TRBJ1-1 and V is TRBV6-1, with no clear D. This CDR3 comprises 14 residues. The ends were cut back, 2 bases at V and 6 bases at J, with 13 bases in the middle. Germline-derived CDR1 and CDR2 are MNHNS and SASEGT. As DNA, the CDR3 is TGTGCCAGCAGTGAACTTGCGGCGAGTTCTGAAGCTTTCTTT. Its translation: CASSELAASSEAFF.

There are many counts of this clonotype. This chain links TRBV12-3 or TRBV12-4 with TRBJ2-7; 12 positions match TRBD2. V trimming: 7 bases; J trimming: 6 bases; junction bases outside the gene matches: 4. The CDR3 length is 13 residues. The CDR3 is CASTGTSGREQYF. The CDR3 DNA reads TGTGCCAGCACCGGGACTAGCGGGCGCGAGCAGTACTTC.

V gene TRBV15 combines with J gene TRBJ2-1; weak D call: TRBD1 (5 bases). Per germline, CDR1 LNHNV and CDR2 YYDKDF (reference sequence). V shed 0 bases and J shed 10 bases, with 13 bases lying between them. The CDR3 covers 14 residues. CDR3 DNA: TGTGCCACCAGCAGAGATCTTGGGGCCCCCGAGCAGTTCTTC. Amino acid sequence: CATSRDLGAPEQFF. The full variable domain, its missing parts supplied by reference TRBV15 and TRBJ2-1, is DAMVIQNPRYQVTQFGKPVTLSCSQTLNHNVMYWYQQKSSQAPKLLFHYYDKDFNNEADTPDNFQSRRPNTSFCFLDIRSPGLGDTAMYLCATSRDLGAPEQFFGPGTRLTVL.

This clonotype has at least ten counts. This chain links TRBV12-3 or TRBV12-4 with TRBJ2-1; D might be TRBD2 (5 bases). The CDR3 totals 14 residues. V lost 2 bases to trimming and J lost 6 bases, with 11 bases between them. The CDR3 DNA sequence: TGTGCCAGCAGTTTAACGGAGAGGGTCAATGAGCAGTTCTTC. Its translation is CASSLTERVNEQFF.

About this clonotype: This likely stems from a read error, as it lies one base from a far larger clone. The V gene is TRBV12-3 or TRBV12-4, the J gene TRBJ2-7; D not resolved. V was pared by 3 bases and J by 9 bases, with 6 bases between. This CDR3 is built from 10 residues. The CDR3 spells CASSFGRQYF. In DNA, the CDR3 is TGTGCCAGCAGTTTTGGGCGGCAGTACTTC.

This clonotype was picked up a small number of times. The V gene is TRBV7-3, the J gene TRBJ2-3; 12 nucleotides agree with TRBD2. This CDR3 contains 15 residues. Germline assignment: CDR1 SGHTA and CDR2 FQGTGA. Trimming took 5 bases from V and 6 from J; bases not matched to a gene: 6. CDR3 residues: CASSVLAGGVDTQYF. The CDR3 DNA follows: TGTGCCAGCAGCGTACTAGCGGGAGGTGTGGATACGCAGTATTTT.

This clonotype was counted many times. This chain links TRBV27 with TRBJ2-7; TRBD2 might be the D (5 bases). V was clipped by 3 bases and J by 3 bases, with 21 bases between them. Germline V gene lookup returns CDR1 MNHEY and CDR2 SMNVEV (reference sequence). The CDR3 consists of 17 residues. The CDR3 region is CASSLGFVGGFFYEQYF. CDR3 nucleotide sequence: TGTGCCAGCAGTTTGGGCTTCGTTGGCGGGTTTTTCTACGAGCAGTACTTC.

This clonotype came up many times. V and J are TRBV29-1 and TRBJ2-1; 12 bases are shared with TRBD2. The CDR3 consists of 15 residues. From germline, CDR1 is SQVTM and CDR2 ANQGSEA. V dropped 4 bases and J dropped 5; count of bases not matched to a gene: 6. The CDR3 region has the DNA TGCAGCGTTGTGACTAGCGGGAGAATTAACAATGAGCAGTTCTTC. This gives the protein CSVVTSGRINNEQFF.

The table lists this clonotype with many counts. V is TRBV6-1 and J is TRBJ1-5; D is ambiguous. The germline V and J ends were trimmed by 6 bases and 4 bases, with 10 bases remaining between them. This CDR3 comprises 13 residues. The germline CDR1 and CDR2 sequences are MNHNS and SASEGT. The CDR3 here is CASREPPNQPQHF. In DNA, the CDR3 is TGTGCCAGCAGGGAGCCTCCAAATCAGCCCCAGCATTTT.

This clonotype was detected ten times or more. The chain carries TRBV5-1 and TRBJ1-5; perhaps TRBD1 as D (6 bases). The germline CDR1 and CDR2 sequences are SGHRS and YFSETQ. The CDR3 length is 15 residues. The germline V and J ends were trimmed by 4 bases and 4 bases, with 15 bases remaining between them. The DNA of the CDR3 is TGCGCCAGCAGCCCTACAGACAGGATGAATCAGCCCCAGCATTTT. This encodes CASSPTDRMNQPQHF.

This clonotype was counted many times. The chain employs TRBV6-1 and TRBJ2-1; maybe TRBD2 (6 bases). In germline, CDR1 is MNHNS, CDR2 SASEGT. The CDR3 sequence is 15 residues long. Trimming removed 9 bases at V and 4 bases at J, with 19 bases between. In nucleotides, the CDR3 is TGTGCCAGTGGCGTGGCGGCGGGACGTTACAATGAGCAGTTCTTC. It codes for CASGVAAGRYNEQFF.

Note on this clonotype: This could be a read error, since a much larger clone is one nucleotide away. V and J are TRBV2 and TRBJ2-4; 9 bases are a match to TRBD2. This CDR3 is built from 18 residues. The V gene's germline CDR1 is SNHLY and CDR2 FYNNEI. V shed 8 bases and J 13 bases; nucleotides not matched to a gene: 27. CDR3 region: CASLNSGTGTSPYNEQYF. The CDR3 region has the DNA TGTGCCAGCCTTAACTCCGGGACCGGGACTAGCCCATACAATGAGCAGTACTTC.

Many counts were recorded for this clonotype. The genes are TRBV6-5 and TRBJ2-7; D gene unclear. V lost 2 bases to trimming and J lost 6 bases, with 17 bases between them. Germline lookup yields CDR1 MNHEY and CDR2 SVGAGI. The CDR3 totals 15 residues. This chain's CDR3 is CASSYLAPPSAEQYF. The CDR3 region has the DNA TGTGCCAGCAGTTACCTCGCGCCCCCATCGGCCGAGCAGTACTTC.

The genes are TRBV5-4 and TRBJ2-2; 10 nucleotides align to TRBD1. Germline trimming cut 3 bases from V and 5 bases from J; bases unmatched to any gene: 10. In germline, CDR1 is SGHNT, CDR2 YYREEE (reference sequence). This CDR3 spans 17 amino acids. This CDR3 is CASSWGQGIGGTGELFF. The CDR3 coding sequence is TGTGCCAGCAGCTGGGGACAGGGGATAGGGGGGACCGGGGAGCTGTTTTTT.

This clonotype has at least ten counts. This rearrangement joins TRBV7-9 to TRBJ1-1; 8 bases are a match to TRBD1. The CDR3 has 14 amino acids. CDR1 and CDR2 from the germline V gene are SEHNR and FQNEAQ (reference sequence). J was trimmed by 1 base and V by 6 bases; bases with no gene match: 4. The CDR3 nucleotides read TGTGCCAGCAGGCCCGGACAGGGGAACACTGAAGCTTTCTTT. Translated: CASRPGQGNTEAFF.

This clonotype was seen at least ten times. The V call is TRBV30, the J call TRBJ2-7; D is perhaps TRBD2 (6 bases). Deletions cut 1 base from V and 0 bases from J, with 19 bases between. Germline V lookup: CDR1 GTSNPN, CDR2 SVGIG (reference sequence). The CDR3 has 17 residues. The CDR3 DNA is TGTGCCTGGAGTGACCCCTTATCCGGGAGAAACTCCTACGAGCAGTACTTC. As protein: CAWSDPLSGRNSYEQYF.

This clonotype came up many times. J is TRBJ1-1 and V is TRBV2, with a tentative D call TRBD1 (5 bases). Trimming removed 10 bases at V and 5 bases at J, with 17 bases between. The CDR3 is 13 residues long. CDR1 and CDR2 from the germline V gene are SNHLY and FYNNEI. CDR3 nucleotides: TGTGCCACCCAGACGACAGCTCGGACTGAAGCTTTCTTT. Residues: CATQTTARTEAFF. Together with reference TRBV2 and TRBJ1-1, the CDR3 gives the full variable domain: EPEVTQTPSHQVTQMGQEVILRCVPISNHLYFYWYRQILGQKVEFLVSFYNNEISEKSEIFDDQFSVERPDGSNFTLKIRSTKLEDSAMYFCATQTTARTEAFFGQGTRLTVV.

V gene TRBV19 combines with J gene TRBJ2-5; perhaps D is TRBD1 or TRBD2 (6 bases each). CDR3 size: 14 residues. Trimming removed 5 bases at V and 4 bases at J, with 14 bases between. CDR1 LNHDA and CDR2 SQIVND come from the germline V gene (reference sequence). CDR3 nucleotide sequence: TGTGCCAGTAGTCGCGGGGACACTGGAGAGACCCAGTACTTC. This gives the protein CASSRGDTGETQYF.